This T cell receptor beta chain appears in the sequencing data of a study of blood T cell repertoires in COVID-19. Overall study: Acute-phase and convalescent COVID-19 samples originated in the United States, Italy and Spain. The analysed material was cDNA or gDNA that came from T cells, B-cell-depleted T cells, or PBMCs.

The authors' processing: It was from reference gene primer amplification that nucleated cell counts were estimated. The assay was immunoSEQ multiplex PCR, and TCRdb's table has in-frame clones only and misses some. That table is the source of V, J and clone size, and D and trimming were worked out from the DNA. The sample holds roughly 150,000 clones, around 91% seen once. Germline V CDR1 and CDR2: SGHDN, FVKESK. V was pared by 0 bases and J by 8 bases, with 10 bases between. The CDR3 sequence is 13 residues long. The TCR sequence derives from a woman in her thirties or forties with acute or convalescent COVID-19. The chain combines TRBV14 with TRBJ1-2; D remains ambiguous. Sequenced sample: peripheral blood. This CDR3 is CASSQETRVGYTF. CDR3 in DNA: TGTGCCAGCAGCCAAGAAACGCGGGTCGGCTACACCTTC.